The T cell receptor beta chain under discussion was sequenced for a study of T-cell reconstitution after alpha-beta-depleted transplantation in children. Library preparation (for TCRbeta) was performed with unique molecular identifiers. TCRdb re-called the PCR reads through MiXCR, storing one row per CDR3 protein. The table lists around 600,000 distinct CDR3 sequences, over 9.5% of them singletons, with 3.5% to 5% in the top ten. This clonotype was seen a single time. This sequence was found in a human donor who donated a stem cell graft to a child with acute myeloid leukemia. The sequenced sample was PBMCs from the stem cell graft donor, obtained from the stem cell graft.

CDR3: CASSPPGSGVSYEQYF. CDR3 nucleotide sequence: TGTGCCAGCAGCCCCCCGGGTAGCGGGGTCTCCTACGAGCAGTACTTC. V gene TRBV3-1 combines with J gene TRBJ2-7; 8 bases agree with TRBD2. The J segment lost 0 bases and the V segment lost 4 bases, leaving 8 bases of the junction unmatched. The CDR3 totals 16 residues. Germline values: CDR1 LGHDT, CDR2 YNNKEL (reference sequence).